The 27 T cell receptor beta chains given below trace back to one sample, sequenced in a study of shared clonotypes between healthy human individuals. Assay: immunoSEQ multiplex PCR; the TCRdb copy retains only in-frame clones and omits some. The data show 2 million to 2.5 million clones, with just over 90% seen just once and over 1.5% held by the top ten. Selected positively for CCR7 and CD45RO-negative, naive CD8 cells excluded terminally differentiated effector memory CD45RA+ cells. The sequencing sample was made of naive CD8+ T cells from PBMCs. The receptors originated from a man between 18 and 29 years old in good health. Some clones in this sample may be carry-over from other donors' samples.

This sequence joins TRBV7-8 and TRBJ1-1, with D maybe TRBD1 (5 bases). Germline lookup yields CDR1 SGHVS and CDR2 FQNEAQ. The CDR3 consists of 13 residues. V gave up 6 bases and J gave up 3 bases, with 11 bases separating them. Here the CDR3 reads CASSPGGYTEAFF. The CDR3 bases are TGTGCCAGCAGTCCCGGGGGGTACACTGAAGCTTTCTTT.

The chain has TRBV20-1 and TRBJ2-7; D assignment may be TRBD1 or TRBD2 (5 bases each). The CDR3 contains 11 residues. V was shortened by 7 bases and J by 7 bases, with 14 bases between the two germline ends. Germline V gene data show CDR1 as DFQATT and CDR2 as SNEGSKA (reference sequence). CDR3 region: CSGRGEGEQYF. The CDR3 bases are TGCAGTGGAAGGGGAGAGGGTGAGCAGTACTTC.

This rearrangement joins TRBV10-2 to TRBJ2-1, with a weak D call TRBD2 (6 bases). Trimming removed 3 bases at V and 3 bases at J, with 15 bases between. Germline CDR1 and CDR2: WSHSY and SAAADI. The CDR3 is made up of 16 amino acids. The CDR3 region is CASSDTLAQSYNEQFF. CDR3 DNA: TGCGCCAGCAGTGATACTCTAGCGCAAAGCTACAATGAGCAGTTCTTC.

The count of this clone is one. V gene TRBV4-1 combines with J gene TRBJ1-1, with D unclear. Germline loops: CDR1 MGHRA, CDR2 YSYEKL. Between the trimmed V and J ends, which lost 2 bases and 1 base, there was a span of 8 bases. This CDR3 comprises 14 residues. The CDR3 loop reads CASSQTPQNTEAFF. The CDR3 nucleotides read TGCGCCAGCAGCCAAACGCCGCAGAACACTGAAGCTTTCTTT.

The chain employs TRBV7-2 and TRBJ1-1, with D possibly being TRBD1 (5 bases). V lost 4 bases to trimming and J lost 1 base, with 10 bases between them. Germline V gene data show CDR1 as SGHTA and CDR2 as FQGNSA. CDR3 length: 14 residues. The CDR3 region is CASSYRDGNTEAFF. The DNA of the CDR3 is TGTGCCAGCAGCTACCGGGACGGGAACACTGAAGCTTTCTTT. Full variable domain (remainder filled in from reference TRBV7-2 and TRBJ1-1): GAGVSQSPSNKVTEKGKDVELRCDPISGHTALYWYRQSLGQGLEFLIYFQGNSAPDKSGLPSDRFSAERTGGSVSTLTIQRTQQEDSAVYLCASSYRDGNTEAFFGQGTRLTVV.

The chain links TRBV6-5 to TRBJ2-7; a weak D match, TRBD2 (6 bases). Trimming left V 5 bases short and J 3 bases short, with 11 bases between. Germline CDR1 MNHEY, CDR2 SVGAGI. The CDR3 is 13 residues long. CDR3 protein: CASSIGTLYEQYF. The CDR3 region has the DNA TGTGCCAGCAGTATCGGGACTCTCTACGAGCAGTACTTC.

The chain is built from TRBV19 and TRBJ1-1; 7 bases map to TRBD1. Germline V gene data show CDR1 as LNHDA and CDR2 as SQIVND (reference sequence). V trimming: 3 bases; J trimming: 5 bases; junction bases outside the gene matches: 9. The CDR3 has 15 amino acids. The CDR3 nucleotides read TGTGCCAGTAGTATTAGTAGGGGGCCGGGGACTGAAGCTTTCTTT. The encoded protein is CASSISRGPGTEAFF.

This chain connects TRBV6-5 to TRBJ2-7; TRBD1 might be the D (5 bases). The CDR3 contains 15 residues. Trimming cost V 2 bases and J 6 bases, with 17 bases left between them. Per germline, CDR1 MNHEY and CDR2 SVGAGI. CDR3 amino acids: CASSYVWQGALEQYF. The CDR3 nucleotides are TGTGCCAGCAGTTACGTCTGGCAGGGTGCCCTCGAGCAGTACTTC.

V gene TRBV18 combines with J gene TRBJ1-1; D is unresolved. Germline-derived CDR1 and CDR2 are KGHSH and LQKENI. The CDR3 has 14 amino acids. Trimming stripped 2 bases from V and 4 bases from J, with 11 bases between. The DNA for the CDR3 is TGTGCCAGCTCACCAGGAAGGGCAGGCACTGAAGCTTTCTTT. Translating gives CASSPGRAGTEAFF.

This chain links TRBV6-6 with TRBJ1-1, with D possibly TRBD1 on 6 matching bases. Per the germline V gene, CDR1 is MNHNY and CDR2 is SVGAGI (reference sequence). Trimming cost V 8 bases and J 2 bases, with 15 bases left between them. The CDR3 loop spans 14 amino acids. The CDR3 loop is CASARLGGNTEAFF. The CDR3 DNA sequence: TGTGCCAGCGCTCGTTTGGGGGGCAACACTGAAGCTTTCTTT.

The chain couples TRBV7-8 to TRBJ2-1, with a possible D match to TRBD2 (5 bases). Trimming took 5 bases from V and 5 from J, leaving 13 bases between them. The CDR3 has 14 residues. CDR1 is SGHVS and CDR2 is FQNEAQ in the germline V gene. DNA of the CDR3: TGTGCCAGCAGCGGGCTGGACTGGCACAATGAGCAGTTCTTC. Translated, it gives CASSGLDWHNEQFF. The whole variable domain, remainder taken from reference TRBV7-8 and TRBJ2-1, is GAGVSQSPRYKVAKRGQDVALRCDPISGHVSLFWYQQALGQGPEFLTYFQNEAQLDKSGLPSDRFFAERPEGSVSTLKIQRTQQEDSAVYLCASSGLDWHNEQFFGPGTRLTVL.

The CDR3 here is CAIKDRIDRDTQYF. The CDR3 DNA sequence: TGTGCCATCAAGGACAGGATCGACCGGGATACGCAGTATTTT. V usage is TRBV10-3 and J usage is TRBJ2-3; 7 positions match TRBD1. The V gene's germline CDR1 is ENHRY and CDR2 SYGVKD. The CDR3 consists of 14 residues. V trimming: 7 bases; J trimming: 6 bases; junction bases outside the gene matches: 10.

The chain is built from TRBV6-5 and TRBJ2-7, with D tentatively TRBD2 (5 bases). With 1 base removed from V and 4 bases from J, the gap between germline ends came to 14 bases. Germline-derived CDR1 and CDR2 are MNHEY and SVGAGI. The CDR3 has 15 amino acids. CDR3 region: CASSYFPGKGYEQYF. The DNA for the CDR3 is TGTGCCAGCAGTTACTTTCCGGGAAAAGGGTACGAGCAGTACTTC.

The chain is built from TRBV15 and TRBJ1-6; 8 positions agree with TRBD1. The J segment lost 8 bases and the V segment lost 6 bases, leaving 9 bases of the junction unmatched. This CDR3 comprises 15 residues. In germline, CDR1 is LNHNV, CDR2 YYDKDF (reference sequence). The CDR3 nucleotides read TGTGCCACCAGTCAGAGACAGGGGTTAGATTCACCCCTCCACTTT. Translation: CATSQRQGLDSPLHF.

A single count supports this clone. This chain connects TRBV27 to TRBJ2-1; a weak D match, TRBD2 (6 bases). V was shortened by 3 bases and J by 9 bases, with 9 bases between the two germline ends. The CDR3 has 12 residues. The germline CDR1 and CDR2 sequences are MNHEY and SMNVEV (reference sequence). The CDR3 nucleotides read TGTGCCAGCAGTTTCGGAGGGCTTGAGCAGTTCTTC. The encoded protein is CASSFGGLEQFF.

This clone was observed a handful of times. The CDR3 coding sequence is TGTGCCAGCAGCCTATATGGGGCGGTGGAAGCTTTCTTT. Translating it yields CASSLYGAVEAFF. The chain carries TRBV11-2 and TRBJ1-1; TRBD1 might be the D (5 bases). V gave up 5 bases and J gave up 8 bases, with 15 bases separating them. The CDR3 contains 13 residues. Germline loops: CDR1 SGHAT, CDR2 FQNNGV.

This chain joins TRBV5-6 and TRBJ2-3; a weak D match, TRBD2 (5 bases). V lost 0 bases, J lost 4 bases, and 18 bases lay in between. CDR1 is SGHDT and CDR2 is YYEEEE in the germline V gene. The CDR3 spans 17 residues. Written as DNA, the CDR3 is TGTGCCAGCAGCTTGGGACTACCGATTCCGGGCTCAGATACGCAGTATTTT. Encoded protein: CASSLGLPIPGSDTQYF.

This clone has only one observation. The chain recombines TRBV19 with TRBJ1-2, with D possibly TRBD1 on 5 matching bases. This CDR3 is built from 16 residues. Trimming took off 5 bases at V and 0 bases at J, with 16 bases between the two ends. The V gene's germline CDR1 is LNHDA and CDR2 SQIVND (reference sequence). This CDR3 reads CASSPRQRGPNYGYTF. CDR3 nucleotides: TGTGCCAGTAGTCCCCGCCAGAGGGGACCTAACTATGGCTACACCTTC.

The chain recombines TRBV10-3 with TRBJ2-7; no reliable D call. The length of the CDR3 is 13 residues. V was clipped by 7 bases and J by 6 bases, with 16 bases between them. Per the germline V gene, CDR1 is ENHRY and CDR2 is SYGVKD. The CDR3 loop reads CAITPVLGLEQYF. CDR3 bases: TGTGCCATCACGCCCGTCCTAGGTCTCGAGCAGTACTTC.

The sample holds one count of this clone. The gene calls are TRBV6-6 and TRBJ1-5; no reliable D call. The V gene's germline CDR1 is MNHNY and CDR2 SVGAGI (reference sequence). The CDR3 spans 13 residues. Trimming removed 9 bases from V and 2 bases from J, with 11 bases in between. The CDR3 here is CASSHVGNQPQHF. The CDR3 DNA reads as TGTGCCAGTTCCCATGTAGGCAATCAGCCCCAGCATTTT.

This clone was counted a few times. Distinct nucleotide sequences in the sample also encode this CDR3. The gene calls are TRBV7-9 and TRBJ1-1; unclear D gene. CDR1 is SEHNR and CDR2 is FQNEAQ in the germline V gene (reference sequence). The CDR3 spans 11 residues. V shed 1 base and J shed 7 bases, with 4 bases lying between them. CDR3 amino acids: CASSLEGEAFF. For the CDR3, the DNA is TGTGCCAGCAGCTTAGAGGGTGAAGCTTTCTTT.

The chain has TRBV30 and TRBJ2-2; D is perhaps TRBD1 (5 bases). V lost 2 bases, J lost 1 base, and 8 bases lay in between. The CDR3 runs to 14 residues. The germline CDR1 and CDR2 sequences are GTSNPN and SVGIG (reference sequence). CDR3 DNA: TGTGCCTGGAGTATAGACAGGAACACCGGGGAGCTGTTTTTT. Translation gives CAWSIDRNTGELFF.

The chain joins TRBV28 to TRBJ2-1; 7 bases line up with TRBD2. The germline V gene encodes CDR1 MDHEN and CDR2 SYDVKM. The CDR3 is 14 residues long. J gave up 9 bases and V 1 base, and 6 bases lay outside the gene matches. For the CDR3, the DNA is TGTGCCAGCAGTTTATTTACCACGGGAGGTGAGCAGTTCTTC. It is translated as CASSLFTTGGEQFF.

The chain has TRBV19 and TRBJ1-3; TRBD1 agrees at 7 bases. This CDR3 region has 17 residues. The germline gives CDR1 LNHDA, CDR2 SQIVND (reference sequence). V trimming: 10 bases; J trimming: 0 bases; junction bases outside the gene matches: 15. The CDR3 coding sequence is TGTGCCACGCAGGGGGTGGGACCGGGAATCTCTGGAAACACCATATATTTT. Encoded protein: CATQGVGPGISGNTIYF.

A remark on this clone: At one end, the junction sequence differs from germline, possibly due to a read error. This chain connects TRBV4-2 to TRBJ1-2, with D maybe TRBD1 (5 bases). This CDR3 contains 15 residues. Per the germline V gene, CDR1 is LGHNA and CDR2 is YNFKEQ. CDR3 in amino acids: CASSQDRVTSWEGSF. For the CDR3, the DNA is TGTGCCAGCAGCCAAGATCGGGTTACAAGCTGGGAGGGGTCGTTC.

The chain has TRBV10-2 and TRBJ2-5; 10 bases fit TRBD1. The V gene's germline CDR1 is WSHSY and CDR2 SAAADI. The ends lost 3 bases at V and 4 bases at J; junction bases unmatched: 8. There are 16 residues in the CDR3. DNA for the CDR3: TGCGCCAGCAGTGACCGACAGGGGGCGAAACCAGAGACCCAGTACTTC. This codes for CASSDRQGAKPETQYF.

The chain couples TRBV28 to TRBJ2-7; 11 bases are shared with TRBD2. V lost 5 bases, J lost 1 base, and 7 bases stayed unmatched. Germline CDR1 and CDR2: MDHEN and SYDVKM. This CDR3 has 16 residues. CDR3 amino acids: CASSTGGLAVSYEQYF. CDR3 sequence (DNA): TGTGCCAGCAGTACGGGGGGACTAGCGGTTTCCTACGAGCAGTACTTC.